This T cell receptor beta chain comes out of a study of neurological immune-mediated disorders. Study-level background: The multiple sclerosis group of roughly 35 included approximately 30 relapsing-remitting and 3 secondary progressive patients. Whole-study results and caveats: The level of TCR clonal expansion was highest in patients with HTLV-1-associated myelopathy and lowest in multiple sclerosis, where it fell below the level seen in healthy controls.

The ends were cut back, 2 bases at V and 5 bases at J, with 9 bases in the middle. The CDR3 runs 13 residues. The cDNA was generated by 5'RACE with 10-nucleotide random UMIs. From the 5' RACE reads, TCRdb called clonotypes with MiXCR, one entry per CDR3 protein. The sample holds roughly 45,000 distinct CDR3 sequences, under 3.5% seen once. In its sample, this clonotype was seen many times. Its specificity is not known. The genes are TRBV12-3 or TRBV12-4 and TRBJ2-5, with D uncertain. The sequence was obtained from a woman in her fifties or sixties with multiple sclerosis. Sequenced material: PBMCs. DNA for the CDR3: TGTGCCAGCAGTTTACGACTCCAGGAGACCCAGTACTTC. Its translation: CASSLRLQETQYF.